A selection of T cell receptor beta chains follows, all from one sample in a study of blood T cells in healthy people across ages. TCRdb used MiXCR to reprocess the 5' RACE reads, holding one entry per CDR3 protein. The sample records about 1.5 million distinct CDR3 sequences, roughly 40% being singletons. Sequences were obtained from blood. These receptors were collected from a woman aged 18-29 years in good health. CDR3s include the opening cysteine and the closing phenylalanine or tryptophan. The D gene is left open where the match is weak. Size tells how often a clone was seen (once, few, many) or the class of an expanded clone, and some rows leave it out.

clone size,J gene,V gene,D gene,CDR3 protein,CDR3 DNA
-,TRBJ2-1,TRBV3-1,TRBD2,CASSHRGASSGRDRNEQFF,TGTGCCAGCAGCCATAGAGGGGCGTCGAGCGGGAGGGACCGCAATGAGCAGTTCTTC
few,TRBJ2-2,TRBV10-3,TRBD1,CAISDADRVAGELFF,TGTGCCATCAGTGACGCCGACAGGGTGGCCGGGGAGCTGTTTTTT
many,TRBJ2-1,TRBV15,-,CATSIYHGGPYNEQFF,TGTGCCACCAGTATTTATCACGGGGGGCCCTACAATGAGCAGTTCTTC
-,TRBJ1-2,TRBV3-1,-,CASSQESGRADYGYTF,TGTGCCAGCAGCCAAGAGAGTGGCAGGGCGGACTATGGCTACACCTTC
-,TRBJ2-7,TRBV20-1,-,CSASSGDRTYEQYF,TGCAGTGCTAGCAGCGGGGACAGGACCTACGAGCAGTACTTC
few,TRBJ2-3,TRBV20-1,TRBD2,CSARRGGGSTDTQYF,TGCAGTGCTAGACGCGGGGGGGGTAGCACAGATACGCAGTATTTT
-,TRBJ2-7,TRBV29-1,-,CSVEVGLLDYEQYF,TGCAGCGTCGAGGTTGGACTACTGGATTACGAGCAGTACTTC
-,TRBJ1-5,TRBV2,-,CASSEFPRTDYSNQPQHF,TGTGCCAGCAGTGAATTCCCCCGGACAGATTATAGCAATCAGCCCCAGCATTTT
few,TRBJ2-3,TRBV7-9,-,CASQGGPWDTQYF,TGTGCCAGTCAGGGCGGGCCTTGGGATACGCAGTATTTT
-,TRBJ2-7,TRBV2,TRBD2,CASSYQGRGDEQYF,TGTGCCAGCAGTTATCAGGGACGGGGGGACGAGCAGTACTTC
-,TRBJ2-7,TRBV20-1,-,CSACGPTDYEQYF,TGCAGTGCTTGTGGGCCCACCGATTACGAGCAGTACTTC
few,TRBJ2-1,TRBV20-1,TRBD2,CSARGTSGRGNEQFF,TGCAGTGCTAGAGGGACTAGCGGGAGGGGGAATGAGCAGTTCTTC
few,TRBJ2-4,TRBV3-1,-,CASSPDLSAKNIQYF,TGTGCCAGCAGCCCGGACCTGAGTGCCAAAAACATTCAGTACTTC
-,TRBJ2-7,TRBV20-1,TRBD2,CSATSGSSYGQYF,TGCAGTGCTACTAGCGGGAGCTCCTACGGGCAGTACTTC
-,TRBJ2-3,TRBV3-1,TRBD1,CASSQGQATDTQYF,TGTGCCAGCAGCCAGGGACAGGCCACAGATACGCAGTATTTT
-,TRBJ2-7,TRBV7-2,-,CASSPTRDEQYF,TGTGCCAGCAGCCCCACGAGGGACGAGCAGTACTTC
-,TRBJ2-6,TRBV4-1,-,CASSSRQDLTSGANVLTF,TGCGCCAGCAGCTCTCGACAGGATCTTACTTCTGGGGCCAACGTCCTGACTTTC
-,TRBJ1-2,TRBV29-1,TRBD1,CSVWGVDRGDYGYTF,TGCAGCGTCTGGGGGGTGGACAGGGGAGACTATGGCTACACCTTC
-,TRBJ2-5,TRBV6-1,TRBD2,CASSDRGGIETQYF,TGTGCCAGCAGTGACCGGGGGGGAATAGAGACTCAGTACTTC
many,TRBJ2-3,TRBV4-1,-,CASSQDKAGAQYF,TGCGCCAGCAGCCAAGATAAAGCGGGTGCGCAGTATTTT